This is a list of T cell receptor beta chains from one sample in a study of blood T cell repertoires in COVID-19. Data came from immunoSEQ multiplex PCR; TCRdb stores just in-frame clones and leaves some out. The table has about 170,000 clones, around 80% seen once; the top ten hold 3.6%. Sequenced input: PBMCs or T cells enriched from blood (not recorded which). These receptors all stem from a woman between 45 and 65 years old in a cohort exposed to, infected with or recovered from COVID-19 (not recorded which). CDR3s include the opening cysteine and the closing phenylalanine or tryptophan. The D gene is left open where the match is weak. The size entry is marked missing in some rows and otherwise reads once, few, many or a size class.

abundance	v_gene	d_gene	j_gene	CDR3nt	CDR3aa
.	TRBV6-2/TRBV6-3	TRBD1	TRBJ1-5	TGTGCCAGCAGTTCACTGATGAGGACAGGCTTAAGCAATCAGCCCCAGCATTTT	CASSSLMRTGLSNQPQHF
.	TRBV28	TRBD1	TRBJ1-5	TGTGCCAGCAGTTTAGGGGGGACAGGGGGCAATCAGCCCCAGCATTTT	CASSLGGTGGNQPQHF
.	TRBV28	.	TRBJ1-2	TGTGCCAGCAAAACCGGGACAAACTATGGCTACACCTTC	CASKTGTNYGYTF
.	TRBV12-3/TRBV12-4	.	TRBJ1-1	TGTGCCAGCAGACGACAGGAGAACACTGAAGCTTTCTTT	CASRRQENTEAFF
.	TRBV4-1	TRBD1	TRBJ2-5	TGCGCCAGCAGCCGAGGAACAGGGGGTCTAAGAGAGACCCAGTACTTC	CASSRGTGGLRETQYF
once	TRBV19	.	TRBJ1-5	TGTGCCAGTAGTCGAACAGGTGGGGGCAATCAGCCCCAGCATTTT	CASSRTGGGNQPQHF
.	TRBV6-5	.	TRBJ1-5	TGTGCCAGCAGGTCAGGACTGAATAATCAGCCCCAGCATTTT	CASRSGLNNQPQHF
.	TRBV7-9	.	TRBJ2-7	TGTGCCAGCTCGGGCCGGGGGCAGTACTTC	CASSGRGQYF
.	TRBV5-1	TRBD1	TRBJ2-5	TGCGCCAGCAGCATAAGACAGGGGGCACAAGAGACCCAGTACTTC	CASSIRQGAQETQYF
.	TRBV6-1	.	TRBJ1-5	TGTGCCAGCAGTGAACAAGGGGGCAATCAGCCCCAGCATTTT	CASSEQGGNQPQHF
.	TRBV6-5	.	TRBJ1-2	TGTGCCAGCAGTTACCAGACGGAGGCCCCGGGACTTACCTTC	CASSYQTEAPGLTF
once	TRBV29-1	.	TRBJ1-1	TGCAGCGTTGAAGACAGGGCGTCGAACACTGAAGCTTTCTTT	CSVEDRASNTEAFF
once	TRBV28	.	TRBJ1-4	TGTGCCAGCACCCTCGCGGGGAAACTGTTTTTT	CASTLAGKLFF
.	TRBV5-4	.	TRBJ2-7	TGTGCCAGCAGCTTGAACGGCGGGATCGCCTACGAGCAGTACTTC	CASSLNGGIAYEQYF
.	TRBV4-2	TRBD1	TRBJ2-4	TGTGCCAGCAGCCAAGAACCGGACAGGGGGCTTGGTGCCAAAAACATTCAGTACTTC	CASSQEPDRGLGAKNIQYF
.	TRBV7-3	.	TRBJ1-1	TGTGCCAGCAGCCGAGACAGTAACACTGAAGCTTTCTTT	CASSRDSNTEAFF
.	TRBV28	TRBD1	TRBJ2-7	TGTGCCAGCAGTTTTCTGGGACAGGGTGTCGAGCAGTACTTC	CASSFLGQGVEQYF